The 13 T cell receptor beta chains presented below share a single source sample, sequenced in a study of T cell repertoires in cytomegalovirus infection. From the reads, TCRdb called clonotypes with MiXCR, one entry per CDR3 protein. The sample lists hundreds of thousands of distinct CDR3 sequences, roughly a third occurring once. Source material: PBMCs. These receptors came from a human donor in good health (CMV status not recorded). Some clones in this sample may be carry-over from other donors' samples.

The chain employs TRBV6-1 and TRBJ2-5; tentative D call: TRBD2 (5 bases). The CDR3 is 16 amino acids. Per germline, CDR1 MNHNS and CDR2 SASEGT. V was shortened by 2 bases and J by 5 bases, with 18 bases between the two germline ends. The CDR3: CASSESSGLAGETQYF. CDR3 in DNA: TGTGCCAGCAGTGAATCCTCAGGACTGGCCGGGGAGACCCAGTACTTC.

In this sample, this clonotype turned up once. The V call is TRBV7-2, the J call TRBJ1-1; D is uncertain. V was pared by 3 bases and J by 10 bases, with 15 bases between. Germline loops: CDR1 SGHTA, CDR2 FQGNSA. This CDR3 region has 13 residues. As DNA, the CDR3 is TGTGCCAGCAGCTTTGGACCGGAAGCCGTAGCTTTCTTT. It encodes CASSFGPEAVAFF.

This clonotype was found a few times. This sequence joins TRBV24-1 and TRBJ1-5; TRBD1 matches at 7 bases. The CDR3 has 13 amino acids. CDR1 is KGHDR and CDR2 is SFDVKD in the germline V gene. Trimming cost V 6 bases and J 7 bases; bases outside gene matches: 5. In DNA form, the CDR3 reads TGTGCCACCAGTCGGACAGGCGGGCAGCCCCAGCATTTT. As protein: CATSRTGGQPQHF.

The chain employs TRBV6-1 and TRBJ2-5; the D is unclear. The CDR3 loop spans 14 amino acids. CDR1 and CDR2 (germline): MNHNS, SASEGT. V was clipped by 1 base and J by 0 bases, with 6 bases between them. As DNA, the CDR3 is TGTGCCAGCAGTGAAGACTTGTACCAAGAGACCCAGTACTTC. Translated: CASSEDLYQETQYF.

The DNA of the CDR3 is TGTGCCAGCAGTTTTTCGAGGACAGATGAAGCTTTCTTT. It is translated as CASSFSRTDEAFF. The chain employs TRBV12-3 or TRBV12-4 and TRBJ1-1; tentative D call: TRBD1 (6 bases). CDR3 size: 13 residues. With 3 bases removed from V and 7 bases from J, the gap between germline ends came to 12 bases.

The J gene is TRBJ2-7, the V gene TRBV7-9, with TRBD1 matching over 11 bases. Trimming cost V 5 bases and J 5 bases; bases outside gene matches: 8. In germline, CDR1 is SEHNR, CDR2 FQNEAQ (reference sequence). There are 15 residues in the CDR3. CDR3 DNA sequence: TGTGCCAGCAGCGGGGGGGACAGGGGGACCCACGAGCAGTACTTC. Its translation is CASSGGDRGTHEQYF.

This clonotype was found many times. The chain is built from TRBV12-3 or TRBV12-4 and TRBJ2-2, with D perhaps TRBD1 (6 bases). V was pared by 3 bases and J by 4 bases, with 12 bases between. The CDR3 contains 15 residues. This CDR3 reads CASSLVRGVTGELFF. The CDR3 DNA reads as TGTGCCAGCAGTTTGGTCAGGGGCGTCACCGGGGAGCTGTTTTTT.

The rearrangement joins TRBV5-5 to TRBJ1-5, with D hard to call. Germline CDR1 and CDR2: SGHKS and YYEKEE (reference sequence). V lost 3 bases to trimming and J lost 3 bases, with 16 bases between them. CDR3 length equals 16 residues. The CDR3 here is CASSWTGPGNNQPQHF. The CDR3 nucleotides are TGTGCCAGCAGCTGGACCGGACCTGGGAACAATCAGCCCCAGCATTTT.

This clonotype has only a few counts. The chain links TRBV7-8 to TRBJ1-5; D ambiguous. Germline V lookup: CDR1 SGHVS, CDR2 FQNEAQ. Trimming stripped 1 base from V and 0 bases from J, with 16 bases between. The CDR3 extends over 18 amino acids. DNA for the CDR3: TGTGCCAGCAGCTTAGGATTGGCAGTTTTGAGTAGCAATCAGCCCCAGCATTTT. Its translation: CASSLGLAVLSSNQPQHF.

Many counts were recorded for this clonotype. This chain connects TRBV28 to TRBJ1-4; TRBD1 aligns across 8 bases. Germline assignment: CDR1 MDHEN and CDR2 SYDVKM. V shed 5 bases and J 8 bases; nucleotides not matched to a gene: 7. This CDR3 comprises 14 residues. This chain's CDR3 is CASSTGGNREKLFF. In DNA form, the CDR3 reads TGTGCCAGCAGTACAGGGGGGAATAGAGAAAAACTGTTTTTT.

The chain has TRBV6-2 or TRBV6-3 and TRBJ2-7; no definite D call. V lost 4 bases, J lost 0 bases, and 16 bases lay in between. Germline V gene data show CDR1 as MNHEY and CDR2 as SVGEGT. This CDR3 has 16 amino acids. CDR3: CASSFPGSRSSYEQYF. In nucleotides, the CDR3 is TGTGCCAGCAGTTTCCCAGGTTCGAGGAGCTCCTACGAGCAGTACTTC.

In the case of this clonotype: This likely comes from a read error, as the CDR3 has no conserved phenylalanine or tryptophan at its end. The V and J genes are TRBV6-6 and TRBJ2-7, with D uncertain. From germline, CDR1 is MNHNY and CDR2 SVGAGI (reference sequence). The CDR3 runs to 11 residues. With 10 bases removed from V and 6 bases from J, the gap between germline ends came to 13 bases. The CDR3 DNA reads TGTGCCACCCAAACCCCCCTCGAGCAGTACTTA. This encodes CATQTPLEQYL.

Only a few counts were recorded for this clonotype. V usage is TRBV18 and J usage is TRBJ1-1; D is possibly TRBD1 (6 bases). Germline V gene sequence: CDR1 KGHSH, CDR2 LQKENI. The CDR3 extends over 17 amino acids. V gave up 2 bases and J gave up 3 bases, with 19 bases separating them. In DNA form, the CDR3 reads TGTGCCAGCTCACCATTAGCAACAGGGAATTTCGACACTGAAGCTTTCTTT. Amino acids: CASSPLATGNFDTEAFF.